Below are 10 T cell receptor beta chains sequenced from a single sample in a study of blood T cell repertoires in COVID-19. Profiling relied on immunoSEQ multiplex PCR, and the TCRdb table lists in-frame clones only, not all of them. The sample has fewer than 300,000 clones; 75% to 90% are singletons. Material for sequencing was peripheral blood. These TCRs come from a woman aged 40 to 50 who had recovered from COVID-19.

The rearrangement joins TRBV7-3 to TRBJ2-1; D remains ambiguous. The CDR3 length is 12 residues. Germline-derived CDR1 and CDR2 are SGHTA and FQGTGA. V was trimmed by 1 base and J by 10 bases, leaving 8 bases between them. The CDR3 region is CASSLIPGEQFF. In DNA, the CDR3 is TGTGCCAGCAGCTTAATCCCCGGGGAGCAGTTCTTC.

This clone was found once. This chain joins TRBV7-8 and TRBJ2-5, with a weak D call TRBD2 (7 bases). Germline V gene sequence: CDR1 SGHVS, CDR2 FQNEAQ. The CDR3 totals 18 residues. V lost 1 base and J 1 base, leaving 19 bases between the germline ends. The CDR3 DNA sequence: TGTGCCAGCAGCTTAGTCGGCCTGTGGCGGGGGCCCCAAGAGACCCAGTACTTC. It yields the protein CASSLVGLWRGPQETQYF.

This chain joins TRBV6-5 and TRBJ2-7, with 11 bases matching TRBD2. The germline CDR1 and CDR2 sequences are MNHEY and SVGAGI. V was clipped by 2 bases and J by 3 bases; unmatched bases: 6. The CDR3 spans 16 residues. The CDR3 sequence: CASSYGSGTSGYEQYF. Written as DNA, the CDR3 is TGTGCCAGCAGTTACGGGTCCGGGACTAGCGGCTACGAGCAGTACTTC.

The rearrangement uses TRBV2 and TRBJ2-3; 7 nucleotides match TRBD1. The V and J ends lost 9 bases and 6 bases, in that order; junction bases with no gene match: 6. The V gene's germline CDR1 is SNHLY and CDR2 FYNNEI. CDR3 size: 12 residues. The CDR3: CASLEQGDTQYF. CDR3 coding DNA: TGTGCCAGTCTGGAACAGGGGGATACGCAGTATTTT.

This clone is a singleton in its sample. The chain combines TRBV4-3 with TRBJ2-2; TRBD1 matches 7 bases. V shed 0 bases and J 4 bases; nucleotides not matched to a gene: 8. The CDR3 loop spans 17 amino acids. Germline CDR1 LGHNA, CDR2 YSLEER. The CDR3 here is CASSQERVGTATGELFF. The CDR3, as DNA: TGCGCCAGCAGCCAAGAAAGAGTGGGGACAGCCACCGGGGAGCTGTTTTTT.

J is TRBJ2-5 and V is TRBV5-1; TRBD2 aligns across 10 bases. V trimming: 0 bases; J trimming: 6 bases; junction bases outside the gene matches: 5. The CDR3 totals 15 residues. CDR1 and CDR2 (germline): SGHRS, YFSETQ. In DNA form, the CDR3 reads TGCGCCAGCAGCTTGGAAGCTAGCGGGGGTCAGACCCAGTACTTC. Translating it yields CASSLEASGGQTQYF.

This rearrangement joins TRBV5-1 to TRBJ2-1, with no clear D. CDR3 size: 15 residues. Per the germline V gene, CDR1 is SGHRS and CDR2 is YFSETQ. Deletions cut 4 bases from V and 6 bases from J, with 17 bases between. DNA of the CDR3: TGCGCCAGCAGCCCGTGGAGTCCGCCCCTCAATGAGCAGTTCTTC. Amino acid sequence: CASSPWSPPLNEQFF.

This chain connects TRBV9 to TRBJ1-2, with a tentative D call TRBD1 (5 bases). V was cut by 3 bases and J by 4 bases, with 13 bases left in between. This CDR3 region has 14 residues. Germline loops: CDR1 SGDLS, CDR2 YYNGEE. The CDR3 DNA reads as TGTGCCAGCAGCGGAAGACAGACTTCCTATGGCTACACCTTC. Amino acids: CASSGRQTSYGYTF.

The chain is built from TRBV6-5 and TRBJ1-4; D possibly corresponds to TRBD1 (5 bases). CDR1 and CDR2 (germline): MNHEY, SVGAGI. This CDR3 region has 14 residues. The V and J ends lost 11 bases and 12 bases respectively, with 25 bases between them. The CDR3 region is CAVRGWGGAGELFF. The DNA of the CDR3 is TGTGCCGTCCGGGGGTGGGGCGGAGCAGGAGAACTGTTTTTT.

The chain links TRBV10-3 to TRBJ2-7; D possibly corresponds to TRBD2 (5 bases). CDR3 length: 14 amino acids. With 10 bases removed from V and 1 base from J, the gap between germline ends came to 17 bases. Germline CDR1 and CDR2: ENHRY and SYGVKD. For the CDR3, the DNA is TGTGCCACCCGTGGGCGGGTCCCATCCTACGAGCAGTACTTC. This encodes CATRGRVPSYEQYF.